This entry describes one T cell receptor beta chain. Using its own MiXCR run on the 5' RACE reads, TCRdb lists one record per CDR3 protein. The table includes approximately 93,000 distinct CDR3 sequences, 19% detected once. Sample time point: blood at routine non-recurrence follow-up after resection. Trimming pared 4 bases from V and 5 bases from J, leaving 14 bases between. Germline values: CDR1 DFQATT, CDR2 SNEGSKA (reference sequence). The CDR3 length is 13 residues. This specimen belongs to a study of spatial heterogeneity in lung cancer. This TCR was sampled from a male donor with early-stage non-small cell lung cancer. This chain uses TRBV20-1 with TRBJ1-2; D not resolved. Sequences were derived from PBMCs, sampled at follow-up. The CDR3, as DNA: TGCAGTGCTATAGCCGATGGACGGTATGGCTACACCTTC. Amino acid sequence: CSAIADGRYGYTF.